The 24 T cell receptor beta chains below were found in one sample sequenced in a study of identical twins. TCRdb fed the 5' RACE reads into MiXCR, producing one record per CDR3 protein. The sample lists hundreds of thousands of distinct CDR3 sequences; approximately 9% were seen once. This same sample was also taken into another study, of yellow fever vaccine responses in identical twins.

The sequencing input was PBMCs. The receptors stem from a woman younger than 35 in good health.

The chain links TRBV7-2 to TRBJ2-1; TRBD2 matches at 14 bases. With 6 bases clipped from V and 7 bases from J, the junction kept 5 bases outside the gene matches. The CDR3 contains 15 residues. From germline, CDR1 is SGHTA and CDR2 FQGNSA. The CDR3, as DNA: TGTGCCAGCAGGGGACTAGCGGGGGTGGAGAATGAGCAGTTCTTC. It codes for CASRGLAGVENEQFF.

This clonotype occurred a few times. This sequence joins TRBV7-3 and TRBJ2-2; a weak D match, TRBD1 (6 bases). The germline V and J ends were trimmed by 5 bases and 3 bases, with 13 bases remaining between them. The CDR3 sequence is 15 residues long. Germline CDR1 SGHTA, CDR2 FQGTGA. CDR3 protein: CASSVQGGYTGELFF. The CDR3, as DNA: TGTGCCAGCAGCGTACAGGGCGGGTACACCGGGGAGCTGTTTTTT. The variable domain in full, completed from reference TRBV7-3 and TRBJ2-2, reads GAGVSQTPSNKVTEKGKYVELRCDPISGHTALYWYRQSLGQGPEFLIYFQGTGAADDSGLPNDRFFAVRPEGSVSTLKIQRTERGDSAVYLCASSVQGGYTGELFFGEGSRLTVL.

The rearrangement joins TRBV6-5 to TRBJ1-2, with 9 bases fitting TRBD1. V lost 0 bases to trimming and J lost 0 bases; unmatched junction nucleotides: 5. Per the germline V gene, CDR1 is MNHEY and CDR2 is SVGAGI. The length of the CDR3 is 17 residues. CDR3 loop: CASSYSGQGSANYGYTF. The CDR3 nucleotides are TGTGCCAGCAGTTACTCGGGACAGGGTTCAGCTAACTATGGCTACACCTTC.

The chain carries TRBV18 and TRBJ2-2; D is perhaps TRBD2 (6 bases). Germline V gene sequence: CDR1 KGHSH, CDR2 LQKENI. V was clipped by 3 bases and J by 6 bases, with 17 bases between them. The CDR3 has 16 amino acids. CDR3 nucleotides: TGTGCCAGCTCACCGGTACAGGCGGCGGGATCCGGGGAGCTGTTTTTT. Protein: CASSPVQAAGSGELFF.

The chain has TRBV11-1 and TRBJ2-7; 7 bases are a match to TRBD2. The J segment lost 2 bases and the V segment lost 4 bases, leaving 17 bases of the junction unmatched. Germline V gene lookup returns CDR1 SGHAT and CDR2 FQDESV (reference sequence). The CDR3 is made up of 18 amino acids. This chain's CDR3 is CASSYKWVAGERTYEQYF. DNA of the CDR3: TGTGCCAGCAGCTATAAGTGGGTGGCGGGAGAAAGGACCTACGAGCAGTACTTC. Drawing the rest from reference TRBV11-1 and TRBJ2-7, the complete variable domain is EAEVAQSPRYKITEKSQAVAFWCDPISGHATLYWYRQILGQGPELLVQFQDESVVDDSQLPKDRFSAERLKGVDSTLKIQPAELGDSAMYLCASSYKWVAGERTYEQYFGPGTRLTVT.

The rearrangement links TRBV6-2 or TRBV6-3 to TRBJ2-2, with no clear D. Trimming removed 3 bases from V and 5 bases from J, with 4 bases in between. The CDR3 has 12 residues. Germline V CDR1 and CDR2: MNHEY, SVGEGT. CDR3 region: CASSYQTGELFF. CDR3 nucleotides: TGTGCCAGCAGTTATCAGACCGGGGAGCTGTTTTTT.

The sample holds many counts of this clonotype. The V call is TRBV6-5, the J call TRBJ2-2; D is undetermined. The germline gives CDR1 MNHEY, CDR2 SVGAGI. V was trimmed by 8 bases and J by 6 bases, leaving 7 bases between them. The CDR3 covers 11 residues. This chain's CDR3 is CASGASGELFF. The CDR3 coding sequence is TGTGCCAGCGGTGCTTCCGGGGAGCTGTTTTTT.

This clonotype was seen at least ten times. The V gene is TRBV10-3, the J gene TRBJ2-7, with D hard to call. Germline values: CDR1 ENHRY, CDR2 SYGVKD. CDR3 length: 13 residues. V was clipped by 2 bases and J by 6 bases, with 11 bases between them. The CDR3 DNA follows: TGTGCCATCAGTGAGATCAATTCGAGCGAGCAGTACTTC. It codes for CAISEINSSEQYF.

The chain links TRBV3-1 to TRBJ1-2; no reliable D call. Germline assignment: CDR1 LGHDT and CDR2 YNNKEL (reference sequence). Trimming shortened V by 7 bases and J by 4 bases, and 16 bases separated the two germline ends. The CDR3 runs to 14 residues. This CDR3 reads CASNKDGFRYGYTF. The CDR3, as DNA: TGTGCCAGCAACAAAGACGGATTCCGCTATGGCTACACCTTC.

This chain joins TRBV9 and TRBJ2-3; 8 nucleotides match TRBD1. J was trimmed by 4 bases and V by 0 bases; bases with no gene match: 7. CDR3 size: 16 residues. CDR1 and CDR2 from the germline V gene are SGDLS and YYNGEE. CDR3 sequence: CASSVEAGGAADTQYF. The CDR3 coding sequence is TGTGCCAGCAGCGTAGAGGCAGGGGGCGCGGCAGATACGCAGTATTTT. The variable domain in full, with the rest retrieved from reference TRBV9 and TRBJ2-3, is DSGVTQTPKHLITATGQRVTLRCSPRSGDLSVYWYQQSLDQGLQFLIQYYNGEERAKGNILERFSAQQFPDLHSELNLSSLELGDSALYFCASSVEAGGAADTQYFGPGTRLTVL.

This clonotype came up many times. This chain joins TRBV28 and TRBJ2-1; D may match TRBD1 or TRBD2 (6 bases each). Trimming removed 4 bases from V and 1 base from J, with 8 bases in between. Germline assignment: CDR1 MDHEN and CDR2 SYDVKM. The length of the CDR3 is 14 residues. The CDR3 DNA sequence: TGTGCCAGCAGTTCGGGGGCTTCCTACAATGAGCAGTTCTTC. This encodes CASSSGASYNEQFF.

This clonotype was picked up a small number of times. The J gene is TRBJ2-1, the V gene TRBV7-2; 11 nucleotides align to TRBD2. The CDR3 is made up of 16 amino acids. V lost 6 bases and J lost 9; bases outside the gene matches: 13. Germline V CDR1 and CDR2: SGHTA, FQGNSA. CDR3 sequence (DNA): TGTGCCAGCAGGCCGACTAGCGGGATATATCGTAGTGAGCAGTTCTTC. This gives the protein CASRPTSGIYRSEQFF.

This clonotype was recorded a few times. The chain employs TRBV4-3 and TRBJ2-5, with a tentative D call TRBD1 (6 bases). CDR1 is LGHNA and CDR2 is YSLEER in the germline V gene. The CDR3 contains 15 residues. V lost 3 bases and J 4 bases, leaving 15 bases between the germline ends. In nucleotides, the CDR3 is TGCGCCAGCAGCCAGTGGACAGATCCATCAGAGACCCAGTACTTC. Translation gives CASSQWTDPSETQYF.

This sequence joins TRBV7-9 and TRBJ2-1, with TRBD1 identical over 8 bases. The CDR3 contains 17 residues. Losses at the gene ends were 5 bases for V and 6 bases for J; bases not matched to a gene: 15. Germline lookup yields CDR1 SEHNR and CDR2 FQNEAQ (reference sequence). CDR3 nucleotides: TGTGCCAGCAGCCGTCTGGGACAGGCTCTTTTGGGCAATGAGCAGTTCTTC. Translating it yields CASSRLGQALLGNEQFF.

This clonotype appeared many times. CDR3 nucleotides: TGTGCCACCAGCAGAGAGACGGGGAAAGAGACCCAGTACTTC. Amino acid sequence: CATSRETGKETQYF. V is TRBV15 and J is TRBJ2-5, with D possibly being TRBD2 (5 bases). This CDR3 has 14 residues. V was pared by 0 bases and J by 3 bases, with 8 bases between. Germline V gene lookup returns CDR1 LNHNV and CDR2 YYDKDF (reference sequence).

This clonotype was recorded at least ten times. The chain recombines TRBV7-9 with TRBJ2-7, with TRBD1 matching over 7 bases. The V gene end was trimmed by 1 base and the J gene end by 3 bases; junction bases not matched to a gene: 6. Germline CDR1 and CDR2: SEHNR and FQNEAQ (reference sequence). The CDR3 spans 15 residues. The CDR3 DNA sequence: TGTGCCAGCAGCTTAGAAAATTCAGGGGGCTACGAGCAGTACTTC. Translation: CASSLENSGGYEQYF.

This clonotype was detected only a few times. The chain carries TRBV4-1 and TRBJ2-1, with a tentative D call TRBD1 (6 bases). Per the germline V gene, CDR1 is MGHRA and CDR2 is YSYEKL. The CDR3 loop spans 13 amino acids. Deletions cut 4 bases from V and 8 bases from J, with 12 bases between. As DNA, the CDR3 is TGCGCCAGCAGCCGAGTAACAGGGTATGAGCAGTTCTTC. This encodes CASSRVTGYEQFF.

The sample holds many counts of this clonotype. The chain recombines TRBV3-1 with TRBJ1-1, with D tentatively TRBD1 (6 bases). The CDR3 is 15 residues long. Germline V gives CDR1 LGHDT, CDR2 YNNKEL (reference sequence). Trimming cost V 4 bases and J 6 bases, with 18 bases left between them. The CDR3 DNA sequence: TGTGCCAGCAGCCTATGGGCCAGGGGTATCCCTGAAGCTTTCTTT. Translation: CASSLWARGIPEAFF.

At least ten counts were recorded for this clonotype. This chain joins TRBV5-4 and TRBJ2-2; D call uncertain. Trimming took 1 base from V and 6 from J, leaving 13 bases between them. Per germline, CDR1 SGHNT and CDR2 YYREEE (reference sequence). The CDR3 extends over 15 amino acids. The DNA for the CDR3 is TGTGCCAGCAGCTTGTCTCCAGGTGTAGCCGGGGAGCTGTTTTTT. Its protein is CASSLSPGVAGELFF.

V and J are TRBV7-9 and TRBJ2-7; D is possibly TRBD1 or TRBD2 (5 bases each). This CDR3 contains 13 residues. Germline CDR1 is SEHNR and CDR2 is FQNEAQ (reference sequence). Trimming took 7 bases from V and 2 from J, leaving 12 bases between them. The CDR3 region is CASIGDVAYEQYF. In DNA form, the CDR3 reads TGTGCCAGCATTGGGGACGTAGCCTACGAGCAGTACTTC.

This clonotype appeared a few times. CDR3: CSATRTARTDTQYF. For the CDR3, the DNA is TGCAGTGCTACTAGGACAGCCCGCACAGATACGCAGTATTTT. V and J are TRBV20-1 and TRBJ2-3; TRBD1 is a possible D gene (6 bases). V lost 4 bases to trimming and J lost 1 base, with 12 bases between them. CDR3 length equals 14 residues. The germline gives CDR1 DFQATT, CDR2 SNEGSKA (reference sequence).

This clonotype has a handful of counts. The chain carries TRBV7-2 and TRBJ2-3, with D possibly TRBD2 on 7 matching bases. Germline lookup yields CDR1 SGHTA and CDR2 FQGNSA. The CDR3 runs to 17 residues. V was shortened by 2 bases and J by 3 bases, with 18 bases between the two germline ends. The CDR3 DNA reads TGTGCCAGCAGCTTAAGTATCAAACAGGGAGGGACAGATACGCAGTATTTT. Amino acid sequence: CASSLSIKQGGTDTQYF. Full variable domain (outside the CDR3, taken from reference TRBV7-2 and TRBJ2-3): GAGVSQSPSNKVTEKGKDVELRCDPISGHTALYWYRQSLGQGLEFLIYFQGNSAPDKSGLPSDRFSAERTGGSVSTLTIQRTQQEDSAVYLCASSLSIKQGGTDTQYFGPGTRLTVL.

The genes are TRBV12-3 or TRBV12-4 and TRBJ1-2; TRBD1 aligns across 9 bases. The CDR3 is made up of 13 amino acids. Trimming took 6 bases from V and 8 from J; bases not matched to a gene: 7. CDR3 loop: CASSPRDREGYTF. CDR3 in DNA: TGTGCCAGCAGCCCCCGGGACAGGGAAGGCTACACCTTC.

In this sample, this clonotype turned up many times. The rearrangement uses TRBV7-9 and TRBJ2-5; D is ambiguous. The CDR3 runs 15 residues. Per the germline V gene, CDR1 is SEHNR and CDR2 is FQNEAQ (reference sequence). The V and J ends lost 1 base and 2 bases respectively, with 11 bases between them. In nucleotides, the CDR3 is TGTGCCAGCAGCTTAGGGAAGGTTCATCAAGAGACCCAGTACTTC. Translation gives CASSLGKVHQETQYF.